This T cell receptor (beta chain) was recovered during a study of cytomegalovirus exposure and HLA in healthy donors. Germline V lookup: CDR1 SQVTM, CDR2 ANQGSEA. CDR3 length equals 17 residues. V gave up 6 bases and J gave up 3 bases; unmatched junction bases: 17. A remark on this clone: What it recognizes is unknown.

The PCR ran on 60 Vbeta and 13 Jbeta primers. Sequencing used immunoSEQ multiplex PCR; TCRdb keeps in-frame clones, though not all of them. The sample holds about 88,000 clones, 55% to 85% seen once. The study's findings and limits: A link between a missense DCLRE1C variant and TCR beta V- and J-gene trimming emerged from a later analysis.

The sequence came from a young woman in good health and CMV-seropositive. The chain couples TRBV29-1 to TRBJ2-7; 10 nucleotides agree with TRBD2. Input material: PBMCs. CDR3 nucleotides: TGCAGCGTGGGAGGGACGGAGACTAGCGGGCGGATCTACGAGCAGTACTTC. Its protein is CSVGGTETSGRIYEQYF.